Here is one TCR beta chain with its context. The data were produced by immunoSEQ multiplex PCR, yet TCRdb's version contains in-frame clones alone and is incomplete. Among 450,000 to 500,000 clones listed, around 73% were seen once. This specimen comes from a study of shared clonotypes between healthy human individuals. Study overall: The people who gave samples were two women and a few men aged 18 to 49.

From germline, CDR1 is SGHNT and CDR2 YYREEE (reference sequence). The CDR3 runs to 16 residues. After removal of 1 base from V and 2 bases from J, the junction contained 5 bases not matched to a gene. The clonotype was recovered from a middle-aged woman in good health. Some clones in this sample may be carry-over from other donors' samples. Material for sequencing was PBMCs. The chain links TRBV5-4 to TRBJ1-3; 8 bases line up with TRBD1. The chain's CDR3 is CASSLRDRGTGNTIYF. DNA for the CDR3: TGTGCCAGCAGCTTGCGAGACAGGGGAACTGGAAACACCATATATTTT.